Sequencing of this TCR beta chain was carried out in a study of cytomegalovirus exposure and HLA in healthy donors (TCRdb year 2017). For the wider study: An earlier analysis of about 530 of the donors reported 276 Gb of sequence data and 117 million unique TCR beta sequences obtained from around 180 million T cells. The T cell repertoires of 550 to 850 subjects were profiled by immunosequencing and related to cytomegalovirus serostatus. In a later analysis, previously published TCR beta repertoires from 666 donors were re-analyzed and high-resolution HLA genotyping was added so that TCR occurrence patterns could be studied. An early release covering 550 to 700 HLA-typed donors comprised roughly 300 gigabases of sequencing data and approximately 80 million unique TCR sequences. Genome-wide SNP genotypes for about 65% of the 666 donors were used in a later genetic analysis, which treated that subset as a discovery cohort. Every repertoire in the discovery cohort had been generated on one and the same sequencing platform. Of the roughly 400 genotyped donors, about 80% fell in the genetic ancestry cluster associated with self-reported Caucasian donors. The aim of the study was to test whether cataloging public T cell receptors could identify signatures of past pathogen exposure. Both class I and class II loci were covered by HLA typing, at four-digit resolution. Among about 410 genotyped donors of the cohort, an average of roughly 230,000 unique TCR beta nucleotide sequences was sequenced per donor, of which roughly 17% were non-productive. Typing coverage differed by locus: A, B, C, DRB1 and DQB1 were typed in about 629-640 donors, DQA1 in approximately 520, DPA1 in some 570, and DPB1 in about 450. In the later analysis, no new phenotypic data were used to find candidate immune exposures; instead, reliance was placed on TCR beta sequences and their occurrence across donors. An earlier analysis of a few hundred of the donors applied high-throughput TCR beta sequencing to assess whether each TCR beta V gene segment acted as functional or pseudogenic. The study combined high-throughput TCR immunosequencing, statistical association of individual TCRs with disease status, and machine learning to predict cytomegalovirus infection status. A separate validation cohort of roughly 130 different subjects was used in addition to the 666-subject first cohort. About 5 DR-DQ haplotypes were handled as single units for association and clustering, since linkage in the cohort was strong. Donor age, sex, ethnicity and CMV serostatus were collected together with the repertoire data.

As for this clone: Its binding antigen is unknown. Base qualities are not at hand, and no much larger clone is one base apart.

The library was obtained by the immunoSEQ multiplex PCR assay. For the multiplex PCR, a mixture combining 60 forward primers for TCR Vbeta segments and 13 reverse primers for TCR Jbeta segments was used. A multiplex PCR assay on genomic DNA amplified the CDR3 region of rearranged TCR beta genes. The Illumina HiSeq System was used to sequence the amplified TCR beta libraries as 87-base-pair reads. The paper's processing steps were these. In a later analysis, some 80 million unique TCR beta chains were counted across the 650 to 750 repertoires, and roughly 11 million of these chains were shared by at least two donors. To remove PCR and sequencing errors, raw reads were error-corrected and collapsed into unique sequences using a nearest-neighbor algorithm that merged closely related sequences. To assign V, D and J gene segments, CDR3 sequences were aligned to IMGT reference sequences. For a sequence to be retained, at least a six-nucleotide match to both a V gene segment and a J gene segment was required. Rearrangements were called productive when the CDR3 lacked stop codons and stayed in frame with V and J; all others were non-productive. CDR3 was defined according to IMGT convention as the region running from the second conserved V-encoded cysteine to the conserved J-encoded phenylalanine. The earlier analysis of a few hundred of the donors excluded any sequence lacking an unambiguous match to a single V gene segment. An earlier analysis of roughly 590 of the donors called V segments functional above 56.7% productive rearrangements and segregating when the between-donor standard deviation exceeded 5%. A statistical classification framework was developed to diagnose cytomegalovirus status using the catalog of TCR beta chain sequences. V and J gene assignment, in a later analysis, came from comparing TCR nucleotide sequences with IMGT/GENE-DB human TR gene sequences. Using the TCRdist pipeline, a later analysis assigned CDR3 sequences along with most-parsimonious VDJ recombination scenarios. In a later analysis, each TCR beta chain was defined by its CDR3 amino acid sequence together with its V-gene family, and reads lacking a unique V-gene family were excluded. As a way to deal with suspected cross-contamination and a sequencing artifact, a later analysis dropped 450 to 700 nucleotide sequences that were highly shared and had low generation probability. For each public chain, a later analysis derived a clonal expansion index from normalized ranks of inferred template counts within each repertoire. In a later analysis, generation probabilities were computed with a VDJ recombination model fitted to out-of-frame rearrangements, and the resulting probabilities were checked against IGoR. In a later analysis, TCR-TCR, TCR-HLA and TCR-CMV co-occurrence was scored with hypergeometric tests, and a repertoire-size bias correction was applied to TCR pairs. False discovery rates were estimated in a later analysis by permuting HLA or CMV assignments 20 times. In a later analysis, co-occurring TCRs were grouped with DBSCAN, and TCRdist sequence similarity was added when clustering was performed within HLA-allele-positive subsets. Co-occurrence clustering excluded repertoires with fewer than 30,000 or more than 120,000 public chains, plus five with anomalous nucleotide sharing. TCRdb retrieved this table from immuneACCESS and kept in-frame rearrangements only. Not all clones are present; in checked studies, unresolved V genes account for under half, and no reason is known for the remainder. That table supplies the V and J calls and clone size; D and trimming were determined from the DNA. In all, the sample holds a few hundred thousand clones, and approximately 70% of those were seen once. Less than 2% of the sample rests with the top ten.

The cohort comprised under 700 healthy bone marrow donors. At the time of sampling, every cohort member was nominally healthy, though immune exposures that went unrecorded were likely present. The donor was CMV seronegative and belonged to the group of 350 or so seronegative cohort members. A peripheral blood sample was collected from each donor, and TCR beta sequencing was performed on peripheral blood mononuclear cells. Genomic DNA extraction from the blood cell samples was performed with the Qiagen DNeasy Blood Extraction Kit. Trimming takes 2 bases from V and 5 bases from J, and the germline ends sit 10 bases apart. There are 13 amino acids in the CDR3, from cysteine to phenylalanine inclusive. CDR3 DNA only is kept here, 39 bases in frame from base 1. CDR1 and CDR2 were assigned from the germline V gene as SGHTA and FQGTGA. Points the paper makes about the study in general: For the cohort, immune exposure information was limited to CMV serostatus. A group of highly shared sequence variants was considered likely to be a technical artifact of the sequencing pipeline. The authors suggested that the approach could potentially be generalized to other disease states and immunological phenotypes. According to a later genetic analysis, donors in an Asian-associated ancestry cluster had fewer N-insertions in productive TCRs than the approximately 710-donor mean. According to a later analysis, parvovirus B19, influenza, CMV and Epstein-Barr virus appeared linked to several top co-occurrence clusters. Correlated functional status among segregating V segments might reflect linkage disequilibrium, but an unknown experimental factor could not be ruled out. Compared with equally common non-associated chains, HLA-associated TCR beta chains in a later analysis were more clonally expanded and had lower generation probabilities. Most TCR sequences were observed very rarely across donors, whereas some public TCRs were present in many individuals. A further reported finding was that TCR beta sequences accurately predicted the HLA-A and HLA-B alleles for most subjects in the first cohort. When HLA alleles, especially DR and DQ, strongly co-occurred, attributing TCR associations to individual alleles was difficult. Only TCR beta chains were sequenced in this cohort, and the absence of alpha or paired-chain data limited detectable features. An earlier analysis of 450 to 750 of the donors showed that most TCR beta V segments appeared in productive rearrangements either about 90% or about 30% of the time, which broadly matched IMGT annotations. A later analysis associated 15,000 to 20,000 TCR beta sequences with specific HLA alleles at a false discovery rate of 0.05. V-gene and J-gene trimming of TCR beta chains was associated with a missense DCLRE1C variant in a later genetic analysis, and the association was replicated in an independent cohort. In vitro tests confirmed that a few of the cytomegalovirus-associated TCR beta chains recognize cytomegalovirus antigens. Some IMGT-functional V segments, including TRBV6-2 and TRBV6-3, could not be told apart with the 87-base-pair reads, so those segments were excluded. The presence/absence analyses assumed that sequencing depth was roughly uniform across donors, and that assumption may not be true. A later analysis found that TCR association rates varied across HLA loci, with DRB1 alleles showing the most associated TCRs and HLA-C alleles the fewest. The classifier was reported to diagnose cytomegalovirus status with high specificity and sensitivity in both the original cohort and the validation cohort. Because counts were too low, more than 15 rarely observed V segments, including chromosome 9 orphons, were left out of the earlier analysis of 500 to 750 of the donors. A later analysis found that most CMV-associated TCR beta chains appeared HLA-restricted, with HLA associations seemingly driven largely by CMV exposure. The study listed 150 to 200 TCR beta chains as associated with cytomegalovirus. HLA typing was unavailable for some donors at each locus, so association tests used only the typed subset.

The clonotype was recovered from a woman in her twenties or thirties in good health and CMV-seronegative. The sequencing input was PBMCs. Recombination linked TRBV7-3 to TRBJ2-7, with TRBD2 as a weak D call on 6 bases. Here is the DNA: TGTGCCAGCAGCTTAGCGGGATCTAACGAGCAGTACTTC. It encodes CASSLAGSNEQYF.